A single sample is the source of the 20 T cell receptor beta chains below, sequenced in a study of T cells in Graves' hyperthyroidism and ophthalmopathy. Amplification of TCR beta CDR3 regions was performed using RNA transcripts as template. An initial round of RT-PCR targeting the TCR CDR3 relied on the HTBI primer set. TCRdb processed the multiplex PCR reads anew with MiXCR; each CDR3 protein has one entry. The top ten clones hold 15% to 20% of a sample with 550,000 to 700,000 distinct CDR3 sequences, about half of them seen once. The sequencing sample was made of peripheral blood or thyroid tissue (not recorded which). These receptors were collected from an adult woman with Graves' disease, either hyperthyroidism or ophthalmopathy (not recorded which).

This clonotype was counted ten times or more. The chain uses TRBV9 and TRBJ2-2, with a tentative D call TRBD2 (6 bases). V lost 6 bases, J lost 4 bases, and 19 bases lay in between. Germline V CDR1 and CDR2: SGDLS, YYNGEE. This CDR3 is 16 amino acids long. The CDR3 nucleotides read TGTGCCAGCAACGCCCCGGGGGTAGGGGTCACCGGGGAGCTGTTTTTT. Its translation is CASNAPGVGVTGELFF. Supplemented by reference TRBV9 and TRBJ2-2, the full variable domain reads DSGVTQTPKHLITATGQRVTLRCSPRSGDLSVYWYQQSLDQGLQFLIQYYNGEERAKGNILERFSAQQFPDLHSELNLSSLELGDSALYFCASNAPGVGVTGELFFGEGSRLTVL.

This clonotype has at least ten counts. The chain carries TRBV12-3 or TRBV12-4 and TRBJ1-1; no firm D call. This CDR3 is built from 13 residues. Between the trimmed V and J ends, which lost 6 bases and 0 bases, there was a span of 8 bases. The DNA for the CDR3 is TGTGCCAGCAGGTCACGGATGAACACTGAAGCTTTCTTT. Amino acids: CASRSRMNTEAFF.

This clonotype was seen a few times. This sequence joins TRBV29-1 and TRBJ1-3; D might be TRBD1 (6 bases). Germline V CDR1 and CDR2: SQVTM, ANQGSEA. Trimming took 6 bases from V and 2 from J, leaving 14 bases between them. This CDR3 has 14 residues. The CDR3 spells CSVGLGQTGNTIYF. In nucleotides, the CDR3 is TGCAGCGTCGGACTAGGACAGACTGGAAACACCATATATTTT.

This chain links TRBV20-1 with TRBJ1-1; 9 nucleotides align to TRBD1. V lost 2 bases to trimming and J lost 6 bases; unmatched junction nucleotides: 10. Germline CDR1 DFQATT, CDR2 SNEGSKA (reference sequence). This CDR3 has 15 amino acids. CDR3 in DNA: TGCAGTGCTAGAATACCGGGACAGGGTTTCGCTGAAGCTTTCTTT. This codes for CSARIPGQGFAEAFF.

This clonotype was counted ten times or more. CDR3 sequence (DNA): TGTGCCAGCAGTCACGGACAGGAACTTTACGAGCAGTACTTC. Translation gives CASSHGQELYEQYF. The chain joins TRBV28 to TRBJ2-7; 7 positions agree with TRBD1. This CDR3 contains 14 residues. Per the germline V gene, CDR1 is MDHEN and CDR2 is SYDVKM. Losses at the gene ends were 5 bases for V and 4 bases for J; bases not matched to a gene: 8.

The chain employs TRBV7-9 and TRBJ2-1; 11 nucleotides align to TRBD2. CDR3 size: 15 residues. Germline CDR1 SEHNR, CDR2 FQNEAQ (reference sequence). Trimming took 1 base from V and 4 from J; bases not matched to a gene: 0. CDR3 sequence: CASSLGLAGYNEQFF. CDR3 DNA sequence: TGTGCCAGCAGCTTAGGACTAGCGGGGTACAATGAGCAGTTCTTC.

This clonotype was detected only a few times. The J gene is TRBJ1-1, the V gene TRBV4-1; D is undetermined. V dropped 4 bases and J dropped 11 bases, with 8 bases sitting between them. The CDR3 has 10 residues. Germline assignment: CDR1 MGHRA and CDR2 YSYEKL. CDR3 bases: TGCGCCAGCAGCCGGGGTAGGGCTTTCTTT. It specifies CASSRGRAFF.

This clonotype was found once. This chain joins TRBV9 and TRBJ2-2; D call uncertain. Trimming pared 0 bases from V and 12 bases from J, leaving 0 bases between. Per the germline V gene, CDR1 is SGDLS and CDR2 is YYNGEE. This CDR3 has 9 amino acids. CDR3 protein: CASSVELFF. In nucleotides, the CDR3 is TGTGCCAGCAGCGTAGAGCTGTTTTTT. The entire variable domain, with the rest obtained from reference TRBV9 and TRBJ2-2, is as follows: DSGVTQTPKHLITATGQRVTLRCSPRSGDLSVYWYQQSLDQGLQFLIQYYNGEERAKGNILERFSAQQFPDLHSELNLSSLELGDSALYFCASSVELFFGEGSRLTVL.

The V gene is TRBV7-9, the J gene TRBJ2-7; 8 bases are a match to TRBD2. V gave up 5 bases and J gave up 7 bases; unmatched junction bases: 7. Germline V lookup: CDR1 SEHNR, CDR2 FQNEAQ (reference sequence). The CDR3 spans 13 residues. The CDR3 sequence is CASSPGGPGEQYF. Written as DNA, the CDR3 is TGTGCCAGCAGCCCGGGAGGGCCGGGGGAGCAGTACTTC. Variable domain in full (rest from reference TRBV7-9 and TRBJ2-7): DTGVSQNPRHKITKRGQNVTFRCDPISEHNRLYWYRQTLGQGPEFLTYFQNEAQLEKSRLLSDRFSAERPKGSFSTLEIQRTEQGDSAMYLCASSPGGPGEQYFGPGTRLTVT.

As regards this clonotype: A read error is possible here, since a much larger clone lies one base away. The chain links TRBV27 to TRBJ1-5; no clear D gene. CDR1 and CDR2 (germline): MNHEY, SMNVEV (reference sequence). V was shortened by 6 bases and J by 6 bases, with 15 bases between the two germline ends. This CDR3 comprises 14 residues. CDR3 bases: TGTGCCAGCAGCCTTCGTGGGGATGCTCAGCCCCAGCATTTT. This translates into CASSLRGDAQPQHF.

This chain links TRBV7-6 with TRBJ2-5; D unclear. Germline V gives CDR1 SGHVS, CDR2 FNYEAQ. This CDR3 spans 16 amino acids. Trimming stripped 5 bases from V and 0 bases from J, with 16 bases between. CDR3 sequence: CASSPSRQLYQETQYF. The CDR3 DNA sequence: TGTGCCAGCAGCCCCAGTAGGCAGCTGTACCAAGAGACCCAGTACTTC.

V and J are TRBV19 and TRBJ1-3; D call uncertain. V dropped 6 bases and J dropped 0 bases, with 6 bases sitting between them. CDR3 size: 13 residues. Germline CDR1 LNHDA, CDR2 SQIVND (reference sequence). The CDR3 nucleotides read TGTGCCAGTAGCCACCTCTCTGGAAACACCATATATTTT. Amino acids: CASSHLSGNTIYF.

As concerns this clonotype: One end of the junction varies from germline; a read error may be responsible. J is TRBJ2-7 and V is TRBV10-3; TRBD1 or TRBD2 may be the D gene (5 bases each). The CDR3 contains 13 residues. The germline gives CDR1 ENHRY, CDR2 SYGVKD. CDR3 in amino acids: CAIGNKDTGELYF. CDR3 DNA: TGTGCCATCGGAAACAAGGACACCGGGGAGCTGTACTTC.

This clonotype appeared many times. This chain joins TRBV5-1 and TRBJ1-2; D is unresolved. Trimming pared 5 bases from V and 4 bases from J, leaving 15 bases between. This CDR3 is 14 amino acids long. Per germline, CDR1 SGHRS and CDR2 YFSETQ. The CDR3 here is CASRSQPTSYGYTF. CDR3 nucleotide sequence: TGCGCCAGCAGGTCTCAACCAACCTCCTATGGCTACACCTTC.

The table lists this clonotype with many counts. The rearrangement links TRBV9 to TRBJ1-6; tentatively, D is TRBD1 (5 bases). The V gene lost 2 bases and the J gene lost 7 bases, with 10 bases spanning the gap. The CDR3 loop spans 14 amino acids. Germline CDR1 SGDLS, CDR2 YYNGEE. CDR3 amino acids: CASSVQTENSPLHF. In nucleotides, the CDR3 is TGTGCCAGCAGCGTTCAGACAGAGAATTCACCCCTCCACTTT.

This clonotype was detected only a few times. The chain employs TRBV6-1 and TRBJ1-5, with D perhaps matching TRBD1 (6 bases). CDR3 size: 18 residues. Trimming removed 6 bases at V and 6 bases at J, with 27 bases between. Germline CDR1 reads MNHNS; CDR2 reads SASEGT. In nucleotides, the CDR3 is TGTGCCAGCAGCCTGGGGGGGCGGCCGGGGGGCCAACGTCAGCCCCAGCATTTT. Translating gives CASSLGGRPGGQRQPQHF.

The chain combines TRBV29-1 with TRBJ1-1; unclear D gene. This CDR3 is built from 14 residues. In germline, CDR1 is SQVTM, CDR2 ANQGSEA. Trimming stripped 7 bases from V and 0 bases from J, with 15 bases between. The CDR3 protein is CSALGLTMNTEAFF. Written as DNA, the CDR3 is TGCAGCGCTCTGGGTTTAACTATGAACACTGAAGCTTTCTTT.

With respect to this clonotype: Germline and junction disagree at one end, which may indicate a read error. V usage is TRBV20-1 and J usage is TRBJ2-5; D is unclear. Looked up from germline, CDR1 is DFQATT and CDR2 is SNEGSKA (reference sequence). This CDR3 is built from 8 residues. CDR3 residues: CSAEAQYF. The CDR3 bases are TGCAGTGCAGAGGCCCAGTACTTC.

Regarding this clonotype: Relative to the germline gene, one junction end is altered; a read error may explain this. V and J are TRBV5-5 and TRBJ2-7; TRBD1 matches 10 bases. In germline, CDR1 is SGHKS, CDR2 YYEKEE (reference sequence). The CDR3 has 14 amino acids. The CDR3 is CASSPTEPGQGSDF. CDR3 DNA: TGTGCCAGCAGCCCTACCGAACCGGGACAGGGGTCGGACTTC. Full variable domain (rest looked up from reference TRBV5-5 and TRBJ2-7): DAGVTQSPTHLIKTRGQQVTLRCSPISGHKSVSWYQQVLGQGPQFIFQYYEKEERGRGNFPDRFSARQFPNYSSELNVNALLLGDSALYLCASSPTEPGQGSDFGPGTRLTVT.

V gene TRBV4-1 combines with J gene TRBJ2-1, with TRBD2 identical over 7 bases. The germline V gene has CDR1 MGHRA and CDR2 YSYEKL. J was trimmed by 6 bases and V by 4 bases; bases with no gene match: 12. The CDR3 has 16 residues. In DNA form, the CDR3 reads TGCGCCAGCAGCCGCTACCCCCGCGGGAGCACCAATGAGCAGTTCTTC. Protein: CASSRYPRGSTNEQFF.